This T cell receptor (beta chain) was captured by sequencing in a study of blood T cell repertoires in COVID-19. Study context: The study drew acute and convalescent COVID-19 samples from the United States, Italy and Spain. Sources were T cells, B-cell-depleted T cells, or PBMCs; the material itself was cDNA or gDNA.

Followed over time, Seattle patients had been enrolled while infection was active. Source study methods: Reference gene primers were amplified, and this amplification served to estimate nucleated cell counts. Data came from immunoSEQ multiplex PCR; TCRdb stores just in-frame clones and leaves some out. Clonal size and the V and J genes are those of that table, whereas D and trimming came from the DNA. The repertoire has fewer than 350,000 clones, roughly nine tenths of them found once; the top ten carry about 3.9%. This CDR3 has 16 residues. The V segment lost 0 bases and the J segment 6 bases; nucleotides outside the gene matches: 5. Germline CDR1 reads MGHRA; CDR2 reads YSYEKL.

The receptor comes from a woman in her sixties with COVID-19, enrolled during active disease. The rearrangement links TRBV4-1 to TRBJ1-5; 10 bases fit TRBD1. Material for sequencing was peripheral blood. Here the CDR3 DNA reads TGCGCCAGCAGCCAAGATGTGGGACAGGGGATTCAGCCCCAGCATTTT. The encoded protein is CASSQDVGQGIQPQHF.